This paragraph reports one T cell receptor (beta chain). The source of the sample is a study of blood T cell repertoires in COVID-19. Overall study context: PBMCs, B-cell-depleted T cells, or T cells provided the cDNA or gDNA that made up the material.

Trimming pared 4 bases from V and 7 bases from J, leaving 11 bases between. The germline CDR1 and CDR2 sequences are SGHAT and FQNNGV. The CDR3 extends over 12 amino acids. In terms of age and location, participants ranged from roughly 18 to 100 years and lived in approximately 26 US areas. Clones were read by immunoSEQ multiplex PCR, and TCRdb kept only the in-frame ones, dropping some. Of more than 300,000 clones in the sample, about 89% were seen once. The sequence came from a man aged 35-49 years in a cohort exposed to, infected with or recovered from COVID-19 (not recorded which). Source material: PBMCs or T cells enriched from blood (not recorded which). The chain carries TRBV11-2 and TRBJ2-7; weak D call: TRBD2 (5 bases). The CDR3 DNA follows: TGTGCCAGCAGCTCACGAGGCGGGGAGCAGTACTTC. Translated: CASSSRGGEQYF.